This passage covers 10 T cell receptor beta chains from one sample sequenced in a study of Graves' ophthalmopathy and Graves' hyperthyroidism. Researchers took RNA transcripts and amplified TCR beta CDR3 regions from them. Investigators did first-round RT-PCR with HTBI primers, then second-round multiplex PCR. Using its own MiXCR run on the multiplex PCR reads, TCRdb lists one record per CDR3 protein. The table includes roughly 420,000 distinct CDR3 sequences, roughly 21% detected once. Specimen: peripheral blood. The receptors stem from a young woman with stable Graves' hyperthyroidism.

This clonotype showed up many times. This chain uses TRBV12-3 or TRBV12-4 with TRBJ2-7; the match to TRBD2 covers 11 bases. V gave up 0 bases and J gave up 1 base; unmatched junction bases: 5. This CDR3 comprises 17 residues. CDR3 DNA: TGTGCCAGCAGTTTAGCCCGAACTAGCGGGAGTTCCTACGAGCAGTACTTC. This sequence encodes CASSLARTSGSSYEQYF.

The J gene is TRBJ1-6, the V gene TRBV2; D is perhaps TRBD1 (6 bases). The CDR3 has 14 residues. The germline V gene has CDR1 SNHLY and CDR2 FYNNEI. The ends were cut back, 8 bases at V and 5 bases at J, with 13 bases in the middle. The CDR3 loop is CASEGDTHNSPLHF. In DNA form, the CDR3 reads TGTGCCAGCGAAGGGGACACCCATAATTCACCCCTCCACTTT.

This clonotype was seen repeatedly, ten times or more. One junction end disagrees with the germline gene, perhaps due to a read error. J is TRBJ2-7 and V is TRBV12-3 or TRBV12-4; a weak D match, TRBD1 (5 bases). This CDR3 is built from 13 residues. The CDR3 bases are TGTGCCAGCAGTTCAGGGTTGTCCTACCATCCGGACTTC. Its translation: CASSSGLSYHPDF.

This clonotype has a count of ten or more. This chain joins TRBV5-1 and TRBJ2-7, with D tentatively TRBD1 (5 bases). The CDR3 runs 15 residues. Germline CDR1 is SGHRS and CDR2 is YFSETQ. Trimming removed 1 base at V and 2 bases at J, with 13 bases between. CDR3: CASSLWQGPTYEQYF. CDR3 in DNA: TGCGCCAGCAGCTTGTGGCAGGGTCCCACCTACGAGCAGTACTTC.

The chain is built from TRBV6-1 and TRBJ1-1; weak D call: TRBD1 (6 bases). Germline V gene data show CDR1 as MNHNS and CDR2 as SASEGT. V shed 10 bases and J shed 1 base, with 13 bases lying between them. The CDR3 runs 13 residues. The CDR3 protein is CANADSENTEAFF. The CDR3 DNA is TGTGCCAACGCGGACAGCGAGAACACTGAAGCTTTCTTT.

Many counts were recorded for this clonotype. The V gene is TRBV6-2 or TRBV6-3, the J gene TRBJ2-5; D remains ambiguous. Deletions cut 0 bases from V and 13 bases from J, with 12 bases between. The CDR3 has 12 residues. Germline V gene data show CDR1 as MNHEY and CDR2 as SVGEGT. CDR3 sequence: CASSYSTQARYF. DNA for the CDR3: TGTGCCAGCAGTTACTCGACCCAAGCTAGGTACTTC.

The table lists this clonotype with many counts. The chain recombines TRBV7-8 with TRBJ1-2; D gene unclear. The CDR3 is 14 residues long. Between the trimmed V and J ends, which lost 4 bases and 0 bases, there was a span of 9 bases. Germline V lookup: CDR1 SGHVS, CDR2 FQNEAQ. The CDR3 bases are TGTGCCAGCAGCTCCTCCGGGACTAACTATGGCTACACCTTC. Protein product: CASSSSGTNYGYTF.

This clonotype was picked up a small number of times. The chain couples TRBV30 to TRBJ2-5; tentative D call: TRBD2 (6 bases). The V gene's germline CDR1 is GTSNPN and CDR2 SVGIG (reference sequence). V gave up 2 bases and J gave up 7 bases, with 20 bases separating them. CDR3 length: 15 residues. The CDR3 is CAWSPPEGSIVTQYF. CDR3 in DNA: TGTGCCTGGAGTCCCCCGGAGGGGAGTATAGTGACCCAGTACTTC. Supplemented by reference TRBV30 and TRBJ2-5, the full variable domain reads SQTIHQWPATLVQPVGSPLSLECTVEGTSNPNLYWYRQAAGRGLQLLFYSVGIGQISSEVPQNLSASRPQDRQFILSSKKLLLSDSGFYLCAWSPPEGSIVTQYFGPGTRLLVL.

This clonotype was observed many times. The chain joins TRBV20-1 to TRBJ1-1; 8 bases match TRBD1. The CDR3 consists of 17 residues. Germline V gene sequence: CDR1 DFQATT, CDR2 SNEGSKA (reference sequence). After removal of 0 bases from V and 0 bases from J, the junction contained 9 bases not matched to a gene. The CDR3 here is CSARDWQGAVMNTEAFF. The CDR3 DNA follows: TGCAGTGCTAGAGATTGGCAGGGGGCAGTCATGAACACTGAAGCTTTCTTT.

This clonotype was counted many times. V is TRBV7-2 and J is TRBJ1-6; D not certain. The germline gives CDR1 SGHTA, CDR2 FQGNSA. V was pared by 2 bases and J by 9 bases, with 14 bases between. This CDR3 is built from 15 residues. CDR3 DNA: TGTGCCAGCAGCTTAAACGCGGGTCGCACTTCACCCCTCCACTTT. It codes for CASSLNAGRTSPLHF.